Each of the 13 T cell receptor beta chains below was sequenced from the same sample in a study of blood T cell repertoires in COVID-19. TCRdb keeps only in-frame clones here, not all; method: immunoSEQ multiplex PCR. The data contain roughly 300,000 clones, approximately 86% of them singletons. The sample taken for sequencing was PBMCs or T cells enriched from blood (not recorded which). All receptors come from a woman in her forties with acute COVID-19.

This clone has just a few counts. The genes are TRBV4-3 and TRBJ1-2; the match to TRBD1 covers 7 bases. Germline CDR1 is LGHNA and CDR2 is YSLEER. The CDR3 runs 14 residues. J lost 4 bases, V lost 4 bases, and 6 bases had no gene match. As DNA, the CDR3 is TGCGCCAGCAGCCCGGACAGGATGGGCTATGGCTACACCTTC. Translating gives CASSPDRMGYGYTF.

The CDR3 DNA follows: TGCAGCGTAAGCAGGGGTCCCGAGCAGTACTTC. Protein: CSVSRGPEQYF. The rearrangement joins TRBV29-1 to TRBJ2-7; D may be TRBD1 (6 bases). The CDR3 has 11 residues. Per germline, CDR1 SQVTM and CDR2 ANQGSEA. V gave up 6 bases and J gave up 6 bases, with 12 bases separating them.

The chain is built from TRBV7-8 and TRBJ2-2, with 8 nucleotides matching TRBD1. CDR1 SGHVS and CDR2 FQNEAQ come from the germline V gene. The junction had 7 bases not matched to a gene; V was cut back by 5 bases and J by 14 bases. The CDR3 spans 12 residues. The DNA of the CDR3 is TGTGCCAGCAGCCCTGACAGGGGAAGACTGTTTTTT. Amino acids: CASSPDRGRLFF.

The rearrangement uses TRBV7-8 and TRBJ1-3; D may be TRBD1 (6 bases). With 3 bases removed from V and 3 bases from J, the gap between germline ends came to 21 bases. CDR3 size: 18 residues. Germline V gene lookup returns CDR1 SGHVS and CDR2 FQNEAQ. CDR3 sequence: CASSFRDDPLGGGNTIYF. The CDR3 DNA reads TGTGCCAGCAGCTTCCGGGACGACCCGTTAGGGGGTGGAAACACCATATATTTT.

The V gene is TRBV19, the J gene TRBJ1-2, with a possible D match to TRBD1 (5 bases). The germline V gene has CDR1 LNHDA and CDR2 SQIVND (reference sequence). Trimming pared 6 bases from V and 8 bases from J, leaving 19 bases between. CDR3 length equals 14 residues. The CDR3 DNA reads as TGTGCCAGTAGCAAGGATGGGGGGTCTGAGGGCTACACCTTC. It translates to CASSKDGGSEGYTF.

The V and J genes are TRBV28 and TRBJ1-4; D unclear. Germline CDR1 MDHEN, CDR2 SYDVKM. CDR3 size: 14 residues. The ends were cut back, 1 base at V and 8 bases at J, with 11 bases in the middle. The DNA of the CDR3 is TGTGCCAGCAGTTTATTCCAGGAAAGAGAAAAACTGTTTTTT. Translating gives CASSLFQEREKLFF.

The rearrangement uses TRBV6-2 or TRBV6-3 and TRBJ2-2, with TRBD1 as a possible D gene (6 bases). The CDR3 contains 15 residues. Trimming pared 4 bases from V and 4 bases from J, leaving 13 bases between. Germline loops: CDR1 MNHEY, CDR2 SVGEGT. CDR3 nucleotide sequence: TGTGCCAGCAGTTCCGGACAGAGGGGCACCGGGGAGCTGTTTTTT. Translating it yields CASSSGQRGTGELFF.

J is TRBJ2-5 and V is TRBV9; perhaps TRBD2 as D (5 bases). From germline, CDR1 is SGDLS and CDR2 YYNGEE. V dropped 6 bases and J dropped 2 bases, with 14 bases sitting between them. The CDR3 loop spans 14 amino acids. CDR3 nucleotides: TGTGCCAGCAACCTAGGAGGAGGTCAAGAGACCCAGTACTTC. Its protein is CASNLGGGQETQYF. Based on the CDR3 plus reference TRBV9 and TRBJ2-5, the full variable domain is DSGVTQTPKHLITATGQRVTLRCSPRSGDLSVYWYQQSLDQGLQFLIQYYNGEERAKGNILERFSAQQFPDLHSELNLSSLELGDSALYFCASNLGGGQETQYFGPGTRLLVL.

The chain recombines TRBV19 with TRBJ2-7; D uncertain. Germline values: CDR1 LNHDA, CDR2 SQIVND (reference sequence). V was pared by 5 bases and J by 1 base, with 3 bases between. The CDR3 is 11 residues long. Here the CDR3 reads CASSESYEQYF. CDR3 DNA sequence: TGTGCCAGTAGTGAGTCCTACGAGCAGTACTTC.

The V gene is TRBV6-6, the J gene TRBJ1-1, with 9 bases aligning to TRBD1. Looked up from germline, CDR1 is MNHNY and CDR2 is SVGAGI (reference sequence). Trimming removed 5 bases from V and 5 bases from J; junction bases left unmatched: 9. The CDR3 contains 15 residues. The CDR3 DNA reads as TGTGCCAGCAGTACACCACAGGGGGCGCGAACTGAAGCTTTCTTT. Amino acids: CASSTPQGARTEAFF.

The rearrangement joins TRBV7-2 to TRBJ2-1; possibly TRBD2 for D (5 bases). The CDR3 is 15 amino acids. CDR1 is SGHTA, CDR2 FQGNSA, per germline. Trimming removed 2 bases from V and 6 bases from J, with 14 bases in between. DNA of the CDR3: TGTGCCAGCAGCTTACGCGGGCAAGTGGCCAATGAGCAGTTCTTC. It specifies CASSLRGQVANEQFF.

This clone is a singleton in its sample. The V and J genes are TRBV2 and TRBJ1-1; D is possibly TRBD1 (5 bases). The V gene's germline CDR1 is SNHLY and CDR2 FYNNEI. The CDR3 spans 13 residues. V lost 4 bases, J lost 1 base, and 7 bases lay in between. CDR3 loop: CASSADRNTEAFF. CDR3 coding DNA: TGTGCCAGCAGTGCTGACAGGAACACTGAAGCTTTCTTT. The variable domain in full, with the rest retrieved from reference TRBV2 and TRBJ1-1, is EPEVTQTPSHQVTQMGQEVILRCVPISNHLYFYWYRQILGQKVEFLVSFYNNEISEKSEIFDDQFSVERPDGSNFTLKIRSTKLEDSAMYFCASSADRNTEAFFGQGTRLTVV.

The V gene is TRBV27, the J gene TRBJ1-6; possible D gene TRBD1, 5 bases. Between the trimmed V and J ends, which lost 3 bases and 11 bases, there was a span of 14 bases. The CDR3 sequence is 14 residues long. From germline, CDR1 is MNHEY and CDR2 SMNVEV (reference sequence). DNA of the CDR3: TGTGCCAGCAGTTTCGGGGGGACCAAAGCACCCCTCCACTTT. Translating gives CASSFGGTKAPLHF.